A single sample gave rise to the 9 T cell receptor beta chains below, sequenced in a study of blood T cell repertoires in COVID-19. Sequencing used immunoSEQ multiplex PCR; TCRdb keeps in-frame clones, though not all of them. Of roughly 130,000 clones in the sample, about 83% were seen once. The sequenced sample was PBMCs or T cells enriched from blood (not recorded which). The receptors were gathered from a woman between 45 and 60 years old with acute COVID-19.

The rearrangement joins TRBV10-1 to TRBJ2-3, with 15 bases matching TRBD2. The CDR3 has 17 amino acids. Germline V gene lookup returns CDR1 WNHNN and CDR2 SYGVQD (reference sequence). V was clipped by 4 bases and J by 7 bases; unmatched bases: 9. CDR3 bases: TGCGCCAGCAGTGCCTCCGGACTAGCGGGAGGGCCTTATACGCAGTATTTT. Translating gives CASSASGLAGGPYTQYF.

This clone has only one observation. The V call is TRBV11-2, the J call TRBJ2-1; 11 nucleotides align to TRBD2. The V gene end was trimmed by 2 bases and the J gene end by 8 bases; junction bases not matched to a gene: 14. The germline V gene has CDR1 SGHAT and CDR2 FQNNGV. CDR3 length: 18 residues. This chain's CDR3 is CASSLTSGSNWVWHEQFF. The CDR3 DNA reads as TGTGCCAGCAGCTTAACTAGCGGGAGTAATTGGGTGTGGCATGAGCAGTTCTTC.

The rearrangement joins TRBV7-3 to TRBJ1-2; 8 bases are shared with TRBD1. The CDR3 is 13 amino acids. V gave up 2 bases and J gave up 7 bases; unmatched junction bases: 3. Germline CDR1 reads SGHTA; CDR2 reads FQGTGA. The CDR3 DNA follows: TGTGCCAGCAGCTTAGGACAGGGAAGTGGCTACACCTTC. Translated: CASSLGQGSGYTF.

The chain is built from TRBV15 and TRBJ1-6; D gene unclear. Deletions cut 0 bases from V and 8 bases from J, with 8 bases between. CDR1 LNHNV and CDR2 YYDKDF come from the germline V gene (reference sequence). The CDR3 length is 14 residues. CDR3 DNA: TGTGCCACCAGCAGAGAAGGCGGGTATTCACCCCTCCACTTT. Its translation is CATSREGGYSPLHF.

V gene TRBV11-3 combines with J gene TRBJ2-1; 14 positions agree with TRBD2. This CDR3 has 17 residues. Germline V gives CDR1 SGHNT, CDR2 YENEEA. V shed 6 bases, J shed 6 bases, and the junction held 10 bases outside the gene matches. Here the CDR3 reads CASRSTSGRARSNEQFF. In DNA form, the CDR3 reads TGTGCCAGCAGGTCGACTAGCGGGAGGGCAAGAAGCAATGAGCAGTTCTTC. The full variable domain, its missing parts supplied by reference TRBV11-3 and TRBJ2-1, is EAGVVQSPRYKIIEKKQPVAFWCNPISGHNTLYWYLQNLGQGPELLIRYENEEAVDDSQLPKDRFSAERLKGVDSTLKIQPAELGDSAVYLCASRSTSGRARSNEQFFGPGTRLTVL.

V is TRBV7-2 and J is TRBJ2-7; 9 nucleotides match TRBD2. J was trimmed by 1 base and V by 3 bases; bases with no gene match: 7. Looked up from germline, CDR1 is SGHTA and CDR2 is FQGNSA. The CDR3 is 16 amino acids. CDR3 residues: CASSFLPAGGSYEQYF. DNA for the CDR3: TGTGCCAGCAGCTTTCTGCCAGCGGGAGGTTCCTACGAGCAGTACTTC.

The chain employs TRBV4-2 and TRBJ1-3; D remains unclear. Germline CDR1 and CDR2: LGHNA and YNFKEQ. The CDR3 covers 19 residues. V was shortened by 0 bases and J by 0 bases, with 18 bases between the two germline ends. The CDR3 nucleotides are TGTGCCAGCAGCCAAGAAGGTGGCGGCACCCATTACTCTGGAAACACCATATATTTT. Translation gives CASSQEGGGTHYSGNTIYF.

The genes are TRBV2 and TRBJ1-5; the D gene is possibly TRBD1 (6 bases). The V end was cut by 6 bases, the J end by 4 bases, with 13 bases between. The CDR3 spans 14 residues. CDR1 and CDR2 from the germline V gene are SNHLY and FYNNEI. CDR3 protein: CASSVGQINQPQHF. DNA for the CDR3: TGTGCCAGCAGCGTAGGACAGATAAATCAGCCCCAGCATTTT. The whole variable domain, remainder taken from reference TRBV2 and TRBJ1-5, is EPEVTQTPSHQVTQMGQEVILRCVPISNHLYFYWYRQILGQKVEFLVSFYNNEISEKSEIFDDQFSVERPDGSNFTLKIRSTKLEDSAMYFCASSVGQINQPQHFGDGTRLSIL.

A note on this clone: This sample includes further DNA sequences coding for the same CDR3. V usage is TRBV11-2 and J usage is TRBJ2-1; D gene uncertain. Germline values: CDR1 SGHAT, CDR2 FQNNGV. The CDR3 is 13 residues long. V lost 3 bases and J lost 4, with 7 bases in between. The CDR3 protein is CASSFGQYNEQFF. The CDR3 region has the DNA TGTGCCAGCAGCTTTGGGCAGTACAATGAGCAGTTCTTC.